This T cell receptor (beta chain) was recovered during a study of blood T cells in healthy people across ages. Using a J-beta primer mix together with a sample-barcoded 5' primer, a second PCR was run for roughly 6 to 11 cycles. Each sample provided no less than 2.5 million CDR3-containing paired-end reads. TCRdb fed the 5' RACE reads into MiXCR, producing one record per CDR3 protein. The sample lists more than 500,000 distinct CDR3 sequences, 27% occurring once. The CDR3 spans 15 residues. Germline CDR1 reads PRHDT; CDR2 reads FYEKMQ (reference sequence). Trimming shortened V by 1 base and J by 7 bases, and 16 bases separated the two germline ends.

The rearrangement links TRBV13 to TRBJ2-5; the D gene could be TRBD1 or TRBD2 (6 bases each). The clonotype originates from a woman in her sixties or seventies in good health. Sequencing input: blood. The CDR3 DNA reads as TGTGCCAGCAGCTTAGTGGCCTCAGAGGGGGGGACCCAGTACTTC. Translated: CASSLVASEGGTQYF. Supplemented by reference TRBV13 and TRBJ2-5, the full variable domain reads AAGVIQSPRHLIKEKRETATLKCYPIPRHDTVYWYQQGPGQDPQFLISFYEKMQSDKGSIPDRFSAQQFSDYHSELNMSSLELGDSALYFCASSLVASEGGTQYFGPGTRLLVL.